Listed below are T cell receptor beta chains from one sample, sequenced in a study of T cell changes during pregnancy in multiple sclerosis. Only in-frame clones appear in the TCRdb table, and some are missing; sequencing was by immunoSEQ multiplex PCR. The sample has some 60,000 clones, 85% to 95% seen once; the top ten hold less than 2%. This specimen consisted of peripheral blood, obtained after pregnancy. These receptors were collected from a female donor with multiple sclerosis, enrolled in a pregnancy study. The CDR3 runs from the conserved cysteine through the conserved F or W. A D gene is named only where the DNA matches it firmly. Expanded clones are given a class, and other clones once, few, many or no size at all.

clone_size j_call d_call v_call cdr3_nt cdr3_aa
NA TRBJ2-3 TRBD2 TRBV27 TGTGCCAGCAGTTTGGGAATAGCGGGAGCCACAGATACGCAGTATTTT CASSLGIAGATDTQYF
NA TRBJ2-1 TRBD2 TRBV27 TGTGCCAGCAGACGACTAGCGGGAACCTACAATGAGCAGTTCTTC CASRRLAGTYNEQFF
few TRBJ1-1 NA TRBV19 TGTGCCAGTAGTATAGTATCGGGGAACACTGAAGCTTTCTTT CASSIVSGNTEAFF
NA TRBJ2-3 NA TRBV4-2 TGTGCCAGCAGCCAAGTAGGCGCGGATACCGGGTATTTT CASSQVGADTGYF
NA TRBJ2-3 NA TRBV2 TGTGCCAGCAGCCGGGAATCCCCCACAGATACGCAGTATTTT CASSRESPTDTQYF
NA TRBJ2-3 NA TRBV29-1 TGCAGCGTTTCGAGGGAGGAGGGGGATACGCAGTATTTT CSVSREEGDTQYF
few TRBJ2-7 TRBD1 TRBV20-1 TGCAGTTCTGGACAGGGGTACGAGCAGTACTTC CSSGQGYEQYF
NA TRBJ2-1 TRBD2 TRBV9 TGTGCCAGCAGCGTAGAAGGCGGGAGCGCTTGGGATGAGCAGTTCTTC CASSVEGGSAWDEQFF
NA TRBJ1-4 NA TRBV28 TGTGCCAGCAGAGTTCGGTATAATGAAAAACTGTTTTTT CASRVRYNEKLFF
NA TRBJ2-7 TRBD1 TRBV7-9 TGTGCCAGCAGCTCCGTCCGGACAGGCTTGATCGACGAGCAGTACTTC CASSSVRTGLIDEQYF
NA TRBJ1-2 TRBD1 TRBV11-2 TGTGCCAGCAGCCCCGGGACAGGGGCCGGCTACACCTTC CASSPGTGAGYTF
NA TRBJ1-2 NA TRBV29-1 TGCAGCGTGGACTTTCCGGCGGGCTACACCTTC CSVDFPAGYTF
NA TRBJ2-1 NA TRBV30 TGTGCCTGGACGAGTGCCAATGAGCAGTTCTTC CAWTSANEQFF
NA TRBJ2-3 TRBD2 TRBV6-5 TGTGCCAGCAGGGTGGCGAGCGGGAGCGCAGATACGCAGTATTTT CASRVASGSADTQYF
NA TRBJ1-2 NA TRBV5-6 TGTGCCAGCAGCTGGGACTATAACGGCTATGGCTACACCTTC CASSWDYNGYGYTF
NA TRBJ2-1 NA TRBV29-1 TGCAGCGTTGTGGCCCCAGGCTACAATGAGCAGTTCTTC CSVVAPGYNEQFF
NA TRBJ2-1 NA TRBV19 TGTGCCAGTAGTGCCGGACTGAGCGATGAGCAGTTCTTC CASSAGLSDEQFF
NA TRBJ2-1 NA TRBV5-1 TGCGCCAGCAGCTTGGCGGGGAGGACCAACTACAATGAGCAGTTCTTC CASSLAGRTNYNEQFF
NA TRBJ2-1 TRBD2 TRBV2 TGTGCCAGCGGGAGGGTTTACAATGAGCAGTTCTTC CASGRVYNEQFF
NA TRBJ2-7 TRBD1 TRBV7-6 TGTGCCAGCAGCTTTACGCAGGGGGCCTACGAGCAGTACTTC CASSFTQGAYEQYF
few TRBJ2-7 NA TRBV6-5 TGTGCCAGCAGTTACTCCACGGACAGCTACGAGCAGTACTTC CASSYSTDSYEQYF
NA TRBJ2-1 NA TRBV6-5 TGTGCCAGCAGCCAGAACCGCGGAGCCAATGAGCAGTTCTTC CASSQNRGANEQFF
NA TRBJ2-1 TRBD1 TRBV28 TGTGCCAGCAGTTCAGGGGGCTCTGAGCAGTTCTTC CASSSGGSEQFF
once TRBJ1-2 TRBD1 TRBV28 TGTGCCAGCGAAGGACAGGGTGGCTACACCTTC CASEGQGGYTF
NA TRBJ2-7 NA TRBV6-5 TGTGCCAGCAGTTCCCAGATGGGCAGAGCCTACGAGCAGTACTTC CASSSQMGRAYEQYF
NA TRBJ2-7 TRBD2 TRBV6-1 TGTGCCAGCATTCCTCCGGGACTAGTCTACGAGCAGTACTTC CASIPPGLVYEQYF
NA TRBJ2-1 NA TRBV7-9 TGTGCCAGCAGCGCAACCTTGCAGGACAATGAGCAGTTCTTC CASSATLQDNEQFF
NA TRBJ1-2 NA TRBV5-4 TGTGCCAGCAGCGCGAATGCGCCGGGACAATTAAAGGGCTACACCTTC CASSANAPGQLKGYTF
NA TRBJ1-1 NA TRBV7-2 TGTGCCAGCAGCTTAGAGAAAGGGGCGAACACTGAAGCTTTCTTT CASSLEKGANTEAFF
NA TRBJ2-1 NA TRBV29-1 TGCAGCGTTTCTTCGTCTAGGTCCTACAATGAGCAGTTCTTC CSVSSSRSYNEQFF
NA TRBJ1-5 TRBD1 TRBV18 TGTGCCAGCTCCGGGACAGGGGCGGTCAATCAGCCCCAGCATTTT CASSGTGAVNQPQHF
NA TRBJ1-6 TRBD1 TRBV9 TGTGCCAGCAGCGTAGGCATGGGACAGGGACGTTCACCCCTCCACTTT CASSVGMGQGRSPLHF
NA TRBJ2-7 NA TRBV5-1 TGCGCCAGCAGCTCCCCTCGGGGAAAGACTAACTACGAGCAGTACTTC CASSSPRGKTNYEQYF
NA TRBJ1-2 NA TRBV5-1 TGCGCCAGCAGCCCAGCGGCGGGGGCCTTATATGGCTACACCTTC CASSPAAGALYGYTF
NA TRBJ1-5 NA TRBV30 TGTGCCTGGAGCCCGGGGTGGGGTTATCAGCCCCAGCATTTT CAWSPGWGYQPQHF
NA TRBJ2-1 TRBD1 TRBV19 TGTGCCAGTAGTGCAACCCAGGGGGCGTACTCCTACAATGAGCAGTTCTTC CASSATQGAYSYNEQFF
NA TRBJ1-5 TRBD1 TRBV19 TGTGCCAGTAGTATCCAGGGGGCCCGGGGGAGCAATCAGCCCCAGCATTTT CASSIQGARGSNQPQHF
NA TRBJ1-5 TRBD1 TRBV19 TGTGCCAGTAGTATTGGACAGGGGAATCAGCCCCAGCATTTT CASSIGQGNQPQHF
NA TRBJ2-5 NA TRBV7-2 TGTGCCAGCAGCTTGGGCCGCGGGTATTCCCGAGAGACCCAGTACTTC CASSLGRGYSRETQYF
NA TRBJ2-2 NA TRBV7-8 TGTGCCAGCAGCCCGGACGTGATAGGGCAGGGATACACCGGGGAGCTGTTTTTT CASSPDVIGQGYTGELFF
NA TRBJ2-2 TRBD2 TRBV6-7 TGTGCCAGCACCAAGAGTATGACTAGCGGGAGGTTAGACACCGGGGAGCTGTTTTTT CASTKSMTSGRLDTGELFF
NA TRBJ1-2 NA TRBV7-9 TGTGCCAGCAACACAGGTTTTGGGATTGTCGGAGGCTACACCTTC CASNTGFGIVGGYTF
NA TRBJ1-2 NA TRBV7-2 TGTGCCAGCAGCTTTCAAGAACAGACCTTCTATGGCTACACCTTC CASSFQEQTFYGYTF
NA TRBJ1-1 NA TRBV27 TGTGCCAGCAGTTTAACATCCGGGGACACTGAAGCTTTCTTT CASSLTSGDTEAFF
NA TRBJ2-1 TRBD2 TRBV7-8 TGTGCCAGCACCCCTAGCGGGAGGGCCGGAGATGAGCAGTTCTTC CASTPSGRAGDEQFF
NA TRBJ2-7 TRBD2 TRBV29-1 TGCAGCGTTGAACTCCCACTAGCGGGAGTGGGCGAGCAGTACTTC CSVELPLAGVGEQYF
NA TRBJ2-2 TRBD2 TRBV11-2 TGTGCCAGCGCTCGACTAGCGGGAGGATCCGCGAACACCGGGGAGCTGTTTTTT CASARLAGGSANTGELFF
NA TRBJ1-1 NA TRBV9 TGTGCCAGCAGCGTAGGGGTCGGAAGGGGAACTGAAGCTTTCTTT CASSVGVGRGTEAFF
NA TRBJ2-1 NA TRBV4-1 TGCGCCAGCAGCCGAACGCAAGGTGGGAGCTCCTACAATGAGCAGTTCTTC CASSRTQGGSSYNEQFF
NA TRBJ2-1 TRBD2 TRBV7-9 TGTGCCAGCAGCGTACAGCGGGAGAACTACAATGAGCAGTTCTTC CASSVQRENYNEQFF
NA TRBJ2-1 TRBD2 TRBV25-1 TGTGCCAGCAGCCTTACTAGCGGGAGCCTCTTCTTC CASSLTSGSLFF
once TRBJ1-5 TRBD1 TRBV19 TGTGCCAGTACCTCGACAGGGCTTATCAATCAGCCCCAGCATTTT CASTSTGLINQPQHF
NA TRBJ1-5 TRBD1 TRBV7-2 TGTGCCAGCAGCTTAGAGCCGGGACAGGTTATGACCCAGCATTTT CASSLEPGQVMTQHF
NA TRBJ2-7 NA TRBV28 TGTGCCAGCAGTTTTAGTAGCGCCTCCTACGAGCAGTACTTC CASSFSSASYEQYF
NA TRBJ2-1 TRBD2 TRBV27 TGTGCCAGCAACTCCGGGACTAGGCCCTACAATGAGCAGTTCTTC CASNSGTRPYNEQFF
NA TRBJ1-5 NA TRBV21-1 TGTGCCAGCAGCGAAAAGGAGGGACAGGGGGCTCTTAGCAATCAGCCCCAGCATTTT CASSEKEGQGALSNQPQHF
once TRBJ1-1 TRBD1 TRBV5-1 TGCGCCAGCAGACCTGACAGGGCCACTGAAGCTTTCTTT CASRPDRATEAFF
few TRBJ1-1 NA TRBV7-9 TGTGCCAGCAGCGTGAGGAACACTGAAGCTTTCTTT CASSVRNTEAFF
NA TRBJ1-5 NA TRBV28 TGTGCCAGCAGTTTAGGGGGGGTACAGCCCCAGCATTTT CASSLGGVQPQHF
NA TRBJ2-3 NA TRBV20-1 TGCAGTGCTAGAGTAGTAGATACGCAGTATTTT CSARVVDTQYF